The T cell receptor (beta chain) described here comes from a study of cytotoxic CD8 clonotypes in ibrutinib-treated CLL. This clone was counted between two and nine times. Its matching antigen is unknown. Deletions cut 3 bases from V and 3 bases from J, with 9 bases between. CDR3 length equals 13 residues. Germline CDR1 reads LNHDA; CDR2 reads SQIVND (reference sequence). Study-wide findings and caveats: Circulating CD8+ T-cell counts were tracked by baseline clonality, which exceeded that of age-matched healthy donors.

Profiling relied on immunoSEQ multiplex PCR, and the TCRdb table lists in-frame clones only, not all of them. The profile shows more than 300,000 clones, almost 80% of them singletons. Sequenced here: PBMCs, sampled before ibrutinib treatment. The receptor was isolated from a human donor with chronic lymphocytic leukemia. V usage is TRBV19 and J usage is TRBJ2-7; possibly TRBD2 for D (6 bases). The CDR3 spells CASSIGSNYEQYF. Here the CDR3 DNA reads TGTGCCAGTAGTATCGGGAGTAACTACGAGCAGTACTTC.